These 26 T cell receptor beta chains originate from one sample sequenced in a study of T cell changes during pregnancy in multiple sclerosis. The protocol was immunoSEQ multiplex PCR, while the TCRdb copy is restricted to in-frame clones and leaves out a portion. In the table there are more than 55,000 clones, approximately 91% of which are singletons. The material was peripheral blood, obtained in the second trimester of pregnancy. The receptors were sampled from a female donor with multiple sclerosis, enrolled in a pregnancy study.

J is TRBJ1-6 and V is TRBV4-1, with 9 nucleotides matching TRBD1. The CDR3 extends over 18 amino acids. Trimming at V came to 1 base and at J to 8 bases, leaving 12 bases not matched to a gene. In germline, CDR1 is MGHRA, CDR2 YSYEKL. The CDR3 DNA is TGCGCCAGCAGCCAAGTGGGGGTGGCCGGGACAGGGTATTCACCCCTCCACTTT. This translates into CASSQVGVAGTGYSPLHF.

The rearrangement uses TRBV5-1 and TRBJ1-6; D remains unclear. The V gene lost 2 bases and the J gene lost 8 bases, with 26 bases spanning the gap. Germline-derived CDR1 and CDR2 are SGHRS and YFSETQ. This CDR3 contains 19 residues. The chain's CDR3 is CASSLRTDRRLSRDSPLHF. As DNA, the CDR3 is TGCGCCAGCAGCTTACGGACGGATCGGAGGTTAAGTCGGGATTCACCCCTCCACTTT.

The CDR3 here is CASSLSPLETQYF. CDR3 bases: TGTGCCAGCAGCTTATCTCCTCTAGAGACCCAGTACTTC. V is TRBV7-9 and J is TRBJ2-5; D is unclear. Trimming removed 2 bases at V and 4 bases at J, with 8 bases between. In germline, CDR1 is SEHNR, CDR2 FQNEAQ (reference sequence). This CDR3 is 13 amino acids long.

This chain links TRBV7-9 with TRBJ1-2; 10 bases agree with TRBD1. The CDR3 extends over 15 amino acids. Germline lookup yields CDR1 SEHNR and CDR2 FQNEAQ (reference sequence). V trimming: 3 bases; J trimming: 5 bases; junction bases outside the gene matches: 6. As DNA, the CDR3 is TGTGCCAGCAGCTTGACGGACAGGGGGTTGTATGGCTACACCTTC. This codes for CASSLTDRGLYGYTF.

V and J are TRBV19 and TRBJ1-1; TRBD1 matches 10 bases. CDR3 length: 15 residues. Germline CDR1 is LNHDA and CDR2 is SQIVND (reference sequence). V shed 4 bases and J 0 bases; nucleotides not matched to a gene: 2. Written as DNA, the CDR3 is TGTGCCAGTAGTACGGGACAGGGGTTGAACACTGAAGCTTTCTTT. Amino acid sequence: CASSTGQGLNTEAFF.

The rearrangement joins TRBV10-3 to TRBJ2-4; 8 positions match TRBD1. Germline V lookup: CDR1 ENHRY, CDR2 SYGVKD. V dropped 3 bases and J dropped 3; count of bases not matched to a gene: 4. This CDR3 contains 15 residues. CDR3 in DNA: TGTGCCATCAGTGACGTGGACAGGGTCAAAAACATTCAGTACTTC. This sequence encodes CAISDVDRVKNIQYF.

The chain recombines TRBV6-5 with TRBJ1-2; no firm D call. CDR1 and CDR2 from the germline V gene are MNHEY and SVGAGI. The CDR3 totals 16 residues. With 0 bases removed from V and 3 bases from J, the gap between germline ends came to 14 bases. DNA of the CDR3: TGTGCCAGCAGTTACTCGATGTCCTTACCGGACTATGGCTACACCTTC. As protein: CASSYSMSLPDYGYTF.

The chain is built from TRBV2 and TRBJ2-7, with D unresolved. The CDR3 covers 12 residues. Germline assignment: CDR1 SNHLY and CDR2 FYNNEI. The germline V and J ends were trimmed by 7 bases and 2 bases, with 9 bases remaining between them. CDR3 loop: CASNAGTYEQYF. The CDR3 region has the DNA TGTGCCAGCAATGCAGGCACCTACGAGCAGTACTTC.

This chain links TRBV7-6 with TRBJ1-1; D gene uncertain. Germline values: CDR1 SGHVS, CDR2 FNYEAQ. V was clipped by 2 bases and J by 1 base, with 5 bases between them. The CDR3 length is 13 residues. The CDR3 DNA is TGTGCCAGCAGCTTACGGGGGAACACTGAAGCTTTCTTT. It is translated as CASSLRGNTEAFF. Full variable domain (outside the CDR3, taken from reference TRBV7-6 and TRBJ1-1): GAGVSQSPRYKVTKRGQDVALRCDPISGHVSLYWYRQALGQGPEFLTYFNYEAQQDKSGLPNDRFSAERPEGSISTLTIQRTEQRDSAMYRCASSLRGNTEAFFGQGTRLTVV.

The chain links TRBV2 to TRBJ1-1; D is perhaps TRBD1 (6 bases). The CDR3 spans 14 residues. V was trimmed by 3 bases and J by 4 bases, leaving 12 bases between them. Germline CDR1 SNHLY, CDR2 FYNNEI. The CDR3, as DNA: TGTGCCAGCAGTGAGCAGGGGCGAGTCACTGAAGCTTTCTTT. Translating gives CASSEQGRVTEAFF.

This chain connects TRBV9 to TRBJ2-7; a possible D gene is TRBD1 (6 bases). The length of the CDR3 is 14 residues. Trimming shortened V by 1 base and J by 1 base, and 9 bases separated the two germline ends. Germline V gene sequence: CDR1 SGDLS, CDR2 YYNGEE. The CDR3 loop reads CASSVMGTSYEQYF. CDR3 DNA: TGTGCCAGCAGCGTAATGGGGACATCCTACGAGCAGTACTTC.

The chain carries TRBV9 and TRBJ2-3, with D perhaps matching TRBD1 (5 bases). The CDR3 is 16 residues long. Trimming cost V 4 bases and J 2 bases, with 17 bases left between them. Germline CDR1 SGDLS, CDR2 YYNGEE. This chain's CDR3 is CASSTYGSGSTDTQYF. CDR3 nucleotides: TGTGCCAGCAGCACCTACGGGTCAGGGTCCACAGATACGCAGTATTTT.

This clone was picked up a small number of times. The chain uses TRBV4-2 and TRBJ2-2; the D gene is possibly TRBD2 (5 bases). Trimming left V 2 bases short and J 2 bases short, with 9 bases between. The CDR3 consists of 15 residues. Germline V gene lookup returns CDR1 LGHNA and CDR2 YNFKEQ. The chain's CDR3 is CASSQLGDNTGELFF. The DNA for the CDR3 is TGTGCCAGCAGCCAATTGGGAGATAACACCGGGGAGCTGTTTTTT.

This chain uses TRBV28 with TRBJ1-6; TRBD1 might be the D (5 bases). Germline lookup yields CDR1 MDHEN and CDR2 SYDVKM. This CDR3 is 18 amino acids long. The V and J ends lost 3 bases and 8 bases respectively, with 23 bases between them. Here the CDR3 DNA reads TGTGCCAGCAGTTTGTGGCAGGGTGTGGGGGGGGGAGATTCACCCCTCCACTTT. Translation gives CASSLWQGVGGGDSPLHF.

The genes are TRBV7-9 and TRBJ2-7; a possible D gene is TRBD1 (5 bases). Germline-derived CDR1 and CDR2 are SEHNR and FQNEAQ (reference sequence). The CDR3 has 13 amino acids. The V gene lost 6 bases and the J gene lost 2 bases, with 11 bases spanning the gap. CDR3 nucleotides: TGTGCCAGCAGTTCCGACAGCCCCTACGAGCAGTACTTC. Translating it yields CASSSDSPYEQYF.

The gene calls are TRBV6-6 and TRBJ2-1, with 11 bases that match TRBD2. CDR3 length equals 15 residues. V lost 2 bases, J lost 7 bases, and 4 bases stayed unmatched. In germline, CDR1 is MNHNY, CDR2 SVGAGI (reference sequence). CDR3 DNA: TGTGCCAGCAGTTACGCTAGCGGGGGGCGGAATGAGCAGTTCTTC. Its protein product is CASSYASGGRNEQFF.

V gene TRBV19 combines with J gene TRBJ1-6, with D possibly matching TRBD1 (5 bases). The CDR3 runs 17 residues. V lost 5 bases and J 0 bases, leaving 14 bases between the germline ends. Germline V gene lookup returns CDR1 LNHDA and CDR2 SQIVND (reference sequence). The CDR3 region has the DNA TGTGCCAGTAGTTCATCCGGGGGGAGCTCCTATAATTCACCCCTCCACTTT. It codes for CASSSSGGSSYNSPLHF.

V is TRBV7-2 and J is TRBJ2-3; 8 nucleotides line up with TRBD1. Unmatched junction bases numbered 4, after V lost 5 bases and J lost 3 bases. Per germline, CDR1 SGHTA and CDR2 FQGNSA. The CDR3 loop spans 14 amino acids. CDR3 amino acids: CASSPRTGTDTQYF. DNA for the CDR3: TGTGCCAGCAGCCCCCGGACAGGGACAGATACGCAGTATTTT.

The chain has TRBV7-9 and TRBJ2-5, with unresolved D. Germline V gives CDR1 SEHNR, CDR2 FQNEAQ (reference sequence). Between the trimmed V and J ends, which lost 3 bases and 0 bases, there was a span of 8 bases. The CDR3 covers 14 residues. CDR3 in amino acids: CASSLRSYQETQYF. CDR3 nucleotide sequence: TGTGCCAGCAGCTTGAGATCGTACCAAGAGACCCAGTACTTC. Filled out from reference TRBV7-9 and TRBJ2-5, the complete variable domain reads DTGVSQNPRHKITKRGQNVTFRCDPISEHNRLYWYRQTLGQGPEFLTYFQNEAQLEKSRLLSDRFSAERPKGSFSTLEIQRTEQGDSAMYLCASSLRSYQETQYFGPGTRLLVL.

This clone has only a few counts. The rearrangement uses TRBV29-1 and TRBJ1-1; 7 bases line up with TRBD1. Germline-derived CDR1 and CDR2 are SQVTM and ANQGSEA. V shed 4 bases and J 3 bases; nucleotides not matched to a gene: 14. The CDR3 covers 16 residues. In nucleotides, the CDR3 is TGCAGCGTTGGAGGACAGGTAGATTTCTCGGACACTGAAGCTTTCTTT. As protein: CSVGGQVDFSDTEAFF.

This sequence joins TRBV6-1 and TRBJ2-5; D unresolved. This CDR3 comprises 13 residues. Trimming took 2 bases from V and 2 from J, leaving 6 bases between them. Germline V CDR1 and CDR2: MNHNS, SASEGT. This CDR3 is CASSELRQETQYF. CDR3 bases: TGTGCCAGCAGTGAACTACGTCAAGAGACCCAGTACTTC.

The V call is TRBV11-2, the J call TRBJ1-1, with a possible D match to TRBD1 (6 bases). The CDR3 extends over 16 amino acids. Germline CDR1 reads SGHAT; CDR2 reads FQNNGV. The V end lost 2 bases, the J end lost 1 base, and 14 bases lay between the germline ends. The CDR3 region has the DNA TGTGCCAGCAGCTTAAAGGGGGGGGGTCGGAACACTGAAGCTTTCTTT. Translating gives CASSLKGGGRNTEAFF.

The chain couples TRBV7-9 to TRBJ1-6, with D uncertain. This CDR3 is 16 amino acids long. CDR1 SEHNR and CDR2 FQNEAQ come from the germline V gene (reference sequence). Trimming left V 5 bases short and J 7 bases short, with 18 bases between. As DNA, the CDR3 is TGTGCCAGCAGCCCTGGGCCGTCCGGGAGAAATTCACCCCTCCACTTT. Amino acids: CASSPGPSGRNSPLHF.

This chain links TRBV18 with TRBJ1-2, with 10 bases identical to TRBD1. V shed 6 bases, J shed 4 bases, and the junction held 5 bases outside the gene matches. The CDR3 is 14 residues long. The germline V gene encodes CDR1 KGHSH and CDR2 LQKENI. CDR3 loop: CASSPGQGFYGYTF. In nucleotides, the CDR3 is TGTGCCAGCTCCCCGGGACAGGGGTTCTATGGCTACACCTTC. The full variable domain, rest sourced from reference TRBV18 and TRBJ1-2, is NAGVMQNPRHLVRRRGQEARLRCSPMKGHSHVYWYRQLPEEGLKFMVYLQKENIIDESGMPKERFSAEFPKEGPSILRIQQVVRGDSAAYFCASSPGQGFYGYTFGSGTRLTVV.

V gene TRBV7-8 combines with J gene TRBJ2-3; D is possibly TRBD2 (5 bases). The ends were cut back, 5 bases at V and 4 bases at J, with 19 bases in the middle. CDR3 length equals 16 residues. CDR1 is SGHVS, CDR2 FQNEAQ, per germline. The CDR3 here is CASSRSTGLGADTQYF. The CDR3 DNA sequence: TGTGCCAGCAGCCGCAGTACCGGACTCGGCGCAGATACGCAGTATTTT.

The table lists this clone with a count of one. V and J are TRBV25-1 and TRBJ2-1; 12 bases are shared with TRBD1. Trimming removed 8 bases from V and 7 bases from J; junction bases left unmatched: 15. Germline V lookup: CDR1 MGHDK, CDR2 SYGVNS. CDR3 length: 17 residues. The CDR3, as DNA: TGTGCCAGCTCCCGGATTGCCGGGACAGGGGGCGAGAATGAGCAGTTCTTC. Translating gives CASSRIAGTGGENEQFF.